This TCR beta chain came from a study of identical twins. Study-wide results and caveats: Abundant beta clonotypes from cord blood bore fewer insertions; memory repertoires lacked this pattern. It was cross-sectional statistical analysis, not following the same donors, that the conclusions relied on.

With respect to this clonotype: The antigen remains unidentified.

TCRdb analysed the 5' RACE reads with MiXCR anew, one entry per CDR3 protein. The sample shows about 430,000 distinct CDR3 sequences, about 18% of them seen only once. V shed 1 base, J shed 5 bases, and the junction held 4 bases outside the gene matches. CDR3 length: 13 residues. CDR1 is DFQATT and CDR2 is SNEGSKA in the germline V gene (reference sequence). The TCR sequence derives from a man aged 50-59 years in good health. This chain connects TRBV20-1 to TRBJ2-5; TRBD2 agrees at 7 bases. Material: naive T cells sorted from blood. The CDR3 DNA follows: TGCAGTGCTAGAGGGACTAGGAGGGAGACCCAGTACTTC. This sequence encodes CSARGTRRETQYF.